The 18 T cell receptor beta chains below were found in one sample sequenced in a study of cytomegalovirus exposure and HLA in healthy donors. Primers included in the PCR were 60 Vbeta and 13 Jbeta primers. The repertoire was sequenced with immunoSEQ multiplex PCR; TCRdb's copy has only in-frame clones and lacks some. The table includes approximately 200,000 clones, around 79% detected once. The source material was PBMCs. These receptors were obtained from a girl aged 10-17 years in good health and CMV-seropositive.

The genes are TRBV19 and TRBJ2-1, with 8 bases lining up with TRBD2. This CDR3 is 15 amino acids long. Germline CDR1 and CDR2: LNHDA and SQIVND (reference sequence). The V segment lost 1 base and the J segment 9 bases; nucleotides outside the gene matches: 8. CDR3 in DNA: TGTGCCAGTAGTATAGCGGGGGGGCTCGATAGTGAGCAGTTCTTC. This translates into CASSIAGGLDSEQFF.

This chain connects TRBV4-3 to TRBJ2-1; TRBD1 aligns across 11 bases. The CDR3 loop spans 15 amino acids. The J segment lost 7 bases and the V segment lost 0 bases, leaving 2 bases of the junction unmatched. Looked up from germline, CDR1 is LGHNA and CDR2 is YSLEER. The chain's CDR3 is CASSQEGTGGNEQFF. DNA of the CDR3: TGCGCCAGCAGCCAAGAAGGGACAGGGGGAAATGAGCAGTTCTTC.

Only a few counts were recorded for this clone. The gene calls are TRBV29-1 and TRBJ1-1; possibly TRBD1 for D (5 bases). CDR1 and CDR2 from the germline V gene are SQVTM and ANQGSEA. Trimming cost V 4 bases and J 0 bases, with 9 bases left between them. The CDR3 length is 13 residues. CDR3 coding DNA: TGCAGCGTTGGGGGCGGCTTGAACACTGAAGCTTTCTTT. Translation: CSVGGGLNTEAFF.

This chain's CDR3 is CASSYEGLGTYEQYF. CDR3 bases: TGTGCCAGCAGTTACGAGGGACTTGGGACCTACGAGCAGTACTTC. The chain recombines TRBV6-5 with TRBJ2-7, with D possibly TRBD2 on 6 matching bases. Per germline, CDR1 MNHEY and CDR2 SVGAGI. The germline V and J ends were trimmed by 2 bases and 2 bases, with 13 bases remaining between them. The CDR3 has 15 amino acids.

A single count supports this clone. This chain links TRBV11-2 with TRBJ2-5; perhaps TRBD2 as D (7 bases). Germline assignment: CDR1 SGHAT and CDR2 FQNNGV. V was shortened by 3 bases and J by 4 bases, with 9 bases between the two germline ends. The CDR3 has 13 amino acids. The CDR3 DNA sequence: TGTGCCAGCAGCTTCCGGGGGGCAGAGACCCAGTACTTC. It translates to CASSFRGAETQYF.

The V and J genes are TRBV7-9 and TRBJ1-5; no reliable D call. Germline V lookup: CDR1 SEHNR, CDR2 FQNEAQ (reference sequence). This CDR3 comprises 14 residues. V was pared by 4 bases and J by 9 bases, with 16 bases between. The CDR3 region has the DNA TGTGCCAGCAGCTCCGACACCTCCTTGGTGCCCCAGCATTTT. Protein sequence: CASSSDTSLVPQHF.

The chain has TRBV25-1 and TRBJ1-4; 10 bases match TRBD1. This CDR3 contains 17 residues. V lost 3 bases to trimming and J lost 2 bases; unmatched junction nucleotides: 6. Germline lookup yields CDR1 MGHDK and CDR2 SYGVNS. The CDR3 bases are TGTGCCAGCAGTGAGACAGGGGGCCTTGCCACTAATGAAAAACTGTTTTTT. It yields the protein CASSETGGLATNEKLFF.

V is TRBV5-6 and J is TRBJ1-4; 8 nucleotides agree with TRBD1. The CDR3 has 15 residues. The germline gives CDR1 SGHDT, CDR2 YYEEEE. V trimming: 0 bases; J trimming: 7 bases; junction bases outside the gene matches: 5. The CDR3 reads CASSLAGTGTEKLFF. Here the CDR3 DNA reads TGTGCCAGCAGCTTGGCGGGGACAGGTACTGAAAAACTGTTTTTT.

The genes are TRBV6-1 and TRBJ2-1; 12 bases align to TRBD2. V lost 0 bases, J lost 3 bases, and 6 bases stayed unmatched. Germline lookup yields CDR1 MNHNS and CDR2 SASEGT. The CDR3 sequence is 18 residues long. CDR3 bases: TGTGCCAGCAGTGAAGCGTGGACTAGCGGGGATCTCTACAATGAGCAGTTCTTC. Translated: CASSEAWTSGDLYNEQFF.

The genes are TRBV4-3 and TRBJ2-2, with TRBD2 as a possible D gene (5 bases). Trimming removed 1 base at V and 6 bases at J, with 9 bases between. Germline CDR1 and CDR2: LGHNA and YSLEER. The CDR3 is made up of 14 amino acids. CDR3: CASSQARGAGELFF. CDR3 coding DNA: TGCGCCAGCAGCCAAGCCCGGGGAGCCGGGGAGCTGTTTTTT.

CDR3 coding DNA: TGTGCCAGCACTCAACTAGAGGATACGCAGTATTTT. Its translation: CASTQLEDTQYF. J is TRBJ2-3 and V is TRBV11-3, with D possibly being TRBD2 (5 bases). The length of the CDR3 is 12 residues. V was cut by 7 bases and J by 6 bases, with 11 bases left in between. Germline CDR1 and CDR2: SGHNT and YENEEA.

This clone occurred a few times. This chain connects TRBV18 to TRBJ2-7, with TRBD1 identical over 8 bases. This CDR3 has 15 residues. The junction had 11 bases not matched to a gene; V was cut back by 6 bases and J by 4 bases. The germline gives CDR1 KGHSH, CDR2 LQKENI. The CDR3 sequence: CASSPDRGLFYEQYF. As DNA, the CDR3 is TGTGCCAGCTCTCCTGACAGGGGCCTTTTTTACGAGCAGTACTTC.

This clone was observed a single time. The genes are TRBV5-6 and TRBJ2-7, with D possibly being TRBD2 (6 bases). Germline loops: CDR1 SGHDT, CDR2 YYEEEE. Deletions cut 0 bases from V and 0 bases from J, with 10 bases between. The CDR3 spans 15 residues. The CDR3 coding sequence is TGTGCCAGCAGCTTGGCGGGGGTCCCCTCCTACGAGCAGTACTTC. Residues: CASSLAGVPSYEQYF.

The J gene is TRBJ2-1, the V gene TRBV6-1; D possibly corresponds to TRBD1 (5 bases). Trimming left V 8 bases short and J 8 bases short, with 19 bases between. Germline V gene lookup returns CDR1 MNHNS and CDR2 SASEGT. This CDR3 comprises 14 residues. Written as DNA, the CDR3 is TGTGCCAGCCCACCAGGACAAGAGTGGCATGAGCAGTTCTTC. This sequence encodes CASPPGQEWHEQFF.

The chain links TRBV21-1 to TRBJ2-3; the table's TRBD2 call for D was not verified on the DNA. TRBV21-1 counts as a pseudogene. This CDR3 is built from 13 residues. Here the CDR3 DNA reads TGTGCCCGAAAAGAGGACTACACAGATACGCAGTATTTT. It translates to CARKEDYTDTQYF.

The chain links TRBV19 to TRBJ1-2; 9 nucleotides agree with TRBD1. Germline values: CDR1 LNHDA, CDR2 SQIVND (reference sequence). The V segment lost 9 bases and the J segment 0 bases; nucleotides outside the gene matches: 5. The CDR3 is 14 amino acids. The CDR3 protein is CASQQGASNYGYTF. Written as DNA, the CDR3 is TGTGCCAGCCAACAGGGGGCTTCTAACTATGGCTACACCTTC.

The CDR3 DNA follows: TGCGCCAGCAGCCAAGAAACGGGGCAGGGGGCGCAGTATTTT. Translated: CASSQETGQGAQYF. This sequence joins TRBV4-3 and TRBJ2-3; 7 bases are shared with TRBD1. The CDR3 extends over 14 amino acids. Losses at the gene ends were 0 bases for V and 10 bases for J; bases not matched to a gene: 7. Germline V lookup: CDR1 LGHNA, CDR2 YSLEER.

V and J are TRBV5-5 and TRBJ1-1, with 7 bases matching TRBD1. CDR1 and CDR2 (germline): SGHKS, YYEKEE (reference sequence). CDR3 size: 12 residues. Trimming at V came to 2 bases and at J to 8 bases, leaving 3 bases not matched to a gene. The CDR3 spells CASSLRQGEAFF. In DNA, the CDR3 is TGTGCCAGCAGCTTAAGACAGGGAGAAGCTTTCTTT.